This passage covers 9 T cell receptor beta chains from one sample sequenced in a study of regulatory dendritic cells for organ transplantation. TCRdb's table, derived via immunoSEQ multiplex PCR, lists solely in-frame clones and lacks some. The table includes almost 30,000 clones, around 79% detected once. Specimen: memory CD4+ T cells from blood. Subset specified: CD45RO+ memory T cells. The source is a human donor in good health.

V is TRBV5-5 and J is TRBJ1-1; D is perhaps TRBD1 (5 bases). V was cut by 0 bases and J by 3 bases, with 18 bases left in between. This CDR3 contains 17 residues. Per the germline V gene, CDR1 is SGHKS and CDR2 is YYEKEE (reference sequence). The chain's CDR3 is CASSLGWVAGPDTEAFF. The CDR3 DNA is TGTGCCAGCAGCTTGGGGTGGGTCGCGGGGCCGGACACTGAAGCTTTCTTT.

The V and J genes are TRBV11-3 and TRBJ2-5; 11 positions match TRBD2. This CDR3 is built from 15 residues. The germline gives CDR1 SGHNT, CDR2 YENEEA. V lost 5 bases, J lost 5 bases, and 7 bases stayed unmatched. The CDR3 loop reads CASSTRLAGRETQYF. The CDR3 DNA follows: TGTGCCAGCAGCACCCGACTAGCGGGGAGGGAGACCCAGTACTTC.

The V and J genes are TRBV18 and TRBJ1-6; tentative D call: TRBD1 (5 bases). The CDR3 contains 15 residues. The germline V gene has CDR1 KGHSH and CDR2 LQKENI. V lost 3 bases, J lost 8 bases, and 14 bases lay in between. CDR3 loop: CASSPISGGDSPLHF. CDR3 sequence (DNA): TGTGCCAGCTCACCGATTTCCGGGGGGGATTCACCCCTCCACTTT.

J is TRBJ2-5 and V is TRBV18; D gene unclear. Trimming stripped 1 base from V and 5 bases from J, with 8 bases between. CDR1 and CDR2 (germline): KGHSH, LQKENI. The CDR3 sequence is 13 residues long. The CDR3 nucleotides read TGTGCCAGCTCACCACTCGTCGGGGAGACCCAGTACTTC. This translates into CASSPLVGETQYF.

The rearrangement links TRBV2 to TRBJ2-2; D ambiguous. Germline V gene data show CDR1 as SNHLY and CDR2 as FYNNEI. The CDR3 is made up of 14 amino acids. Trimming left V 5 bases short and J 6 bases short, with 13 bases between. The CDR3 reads CASSFGVGPGELFF. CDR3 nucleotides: TGTGCCAGCAGTTTTGGGGTTGGTCCCGGGGAGCTGTTTTTT.

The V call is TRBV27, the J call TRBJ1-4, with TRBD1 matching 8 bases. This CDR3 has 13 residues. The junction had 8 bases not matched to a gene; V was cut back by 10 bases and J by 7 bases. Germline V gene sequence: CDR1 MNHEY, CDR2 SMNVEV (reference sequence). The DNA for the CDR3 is TGTGCCACCGGAGACAGGGGTGGTGAAAAACTGTTTTTT. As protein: CATGDRGGEKLFF.

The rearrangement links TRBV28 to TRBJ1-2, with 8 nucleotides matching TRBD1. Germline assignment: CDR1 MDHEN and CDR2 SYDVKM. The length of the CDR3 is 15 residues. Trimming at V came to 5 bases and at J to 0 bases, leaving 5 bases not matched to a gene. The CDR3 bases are TGTGCCAGCAGTCCCGGGACAGGAGCTAACTATGGCTACACCTTC. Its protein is CASSPGTGANYGYTF.

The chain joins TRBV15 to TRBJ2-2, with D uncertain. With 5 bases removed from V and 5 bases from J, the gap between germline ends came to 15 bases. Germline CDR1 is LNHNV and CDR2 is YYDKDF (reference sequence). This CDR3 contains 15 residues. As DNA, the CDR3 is TGTGCCACCAGCGTCCAAGGCCACGGGACCGGGGAGCTGTTTTTT. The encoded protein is CATSVQGHGTGELFF.

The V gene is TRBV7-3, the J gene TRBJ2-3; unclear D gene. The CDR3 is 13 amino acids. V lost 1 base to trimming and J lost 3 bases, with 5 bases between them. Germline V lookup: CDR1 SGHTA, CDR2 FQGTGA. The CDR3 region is CASSLKWTDTQYF. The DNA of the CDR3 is TGTGCCAGCAGCTTAAAGTGGACAGATACGCAGTATTTT. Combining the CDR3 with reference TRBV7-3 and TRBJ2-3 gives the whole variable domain GAGVSQTPSNKVTEKGKYVELRCDPISGHTALYWYRQSLGQGPEFLIYFQGTGAADDSGLPNDRFFAVRPEGSVSTLKIQRTERGDSAVYLCASSLKWTDTQYFGPGTRLTVL.